These 21 T cell receptor beta chains originate from one sample sequenced in a study of T cell responses to AZD1222 COVID-19 vaccine. Libraries were prepared by immunoSEQ multiplex PCR; TCRdb keeps only in-frame clonotypes and omits some of them. The table lists about 120,000 clones, more than 85% of them singletons. Specimen: peripheral blood, collected on day 0 of AZD1222 vaccination. All receptors come from an adult in good health.

J is TRBJ1-2 and V is TRBV30; D gene unclear. Germline V gene data show CDR1 as GTSNPN and CDR2 as SVGIG (reference sequence). The CDR3 loop spans 13 amino acids. Trimming shortened V by 0 bases and J by 7 bases, and 12 bases separated the two germline ends. In DNA form, the CDR3 reads TGTGCCTGGAGTGTCATCCTTGGGGTTGGCTACACCTTC. Translation: CAWSVILGVGYTF.

The V call is TRBV29-1, the J call TRBJ2-7; D not certain. Germline assignment: CDR1 SQVTM and CDR2 ANQGSEA. V was pared by 7 bases and J by 6 bases, with 16 bases between. This CDR3 has 12 amino acids. The CDR3 is CSAAGLPGEQYF. Written as DNA, the CDR3 is TGCAGCGCCGCCGGGTTGCCCGGCGAGCAGTACTTC.

The gene calls are TRBV18 and TRBJ1-1, with 10 bases aligning to TRBD1. Germline V gene lookup returns CDR1 KGHSH and CDR2 LQKENI. Trimming took 3 bases from V and 5 from J; bases not matched to a gene: 9. This CDR3 comprises 16 residues. CDR3 DNA: TGTGCCAGCTCACCTCCTCGGACAGGGGGTCTGACTGAAGCTTTCTTT. Translating it yields CASSPPRTGGLTEAFF.

The chain couples TRBV7-7 to TRBJ2-7; 7 positions agree with TRBD1. The germline gives CDR1 SSHAT, CDR2 FNYEAQ (reference sequence). This CDR3 contains 14 residues. The V segment lost 0 bases and the J segment 7 bases; nucleotides outside the gene matches: 6. The CDR3 nucleotides read TGTGCCAGCAGCTTAGCCTTCGGACAGGCGGAGCAGTACTTC. Protein product: CASSLAFGQAEQYF.

CDR3 in DNA: TGTGCCAGCAGTGAATGGATTGGGACTAGCGGGAGCATTTTGTTCTTC. Its protein is CASSEWIGTSGSILFF. The chain employs TRBV6-1 and TRBJ2-1; 14 bases are shared with TRBD2. With V trimmed by 2 bases and J by 15 bases, 12 bases remained unmatched. Looked up from germline, CDR1 is MNHNS and CDR2 is SASEGT. CDR3 length: 16 residues.

J is TRBJ1-5 and V is TRBV20-1; D is undetermined. V was clipped by 3 bases and J by 0 bases, with 3 bases between them. Looked up from germline, CDR1 is DFQATT and CDR2 is SNEGSKA (reference sequence). The CDR3 spans 12 residues. CDR3 sequence reads: CSASDSNQPQHF. The CDR3 nucleotides are TGCAGTGCTAGTGATAGCAATCAGCCCCAGCATTTT.

The rearrangement joins TRBV11-3 to TRBJ2-3, with 9 bases aligning to TRBD2. Germline CDR1 reads SGHNT; CDR2 reads YENEEA. This CDR3 region has 14 residues. The V gene end was trimmed by 5 bases and the J gene end by 3 bases; junction bases not matched to a gene: 3. CDR3 sequence (DNA): TGTGCCAGCAGCAAAGCGGGGGGTACAGATACGCAGTATTTT. Encoded protein: CASSKAGGTDTQYF.

CDR3 DNA sequence: TGTGCCAGCAGCTTGGCCGACTCAGAAGCTTTCTTT. It yields the protein CASSLADSEAFF. The chain uses TRBV5-4 and TRBJ1-1; D remains unclear. Germline V gene data show CDR1 as SGHNT and CDR2 as YYREEE (reference sequence). The CDR3 totals 12 residues. The V and J ends lost 0 bases and 8 bases respectively, with 8 bases between them.

This clone came up once. V usage is TRBV4-2 and J usage is TRBJ1-3; the D is unclear. Germline values: CDR1 LGHNA, CDR2 YNFKEQ. This CDR3 is 17 amino acids long. Trimming took 1 base from V and 1 from J, leaving 14 bases between them. The CDR3 region is CASSQGGRRGSGNTIYF. The CDR3, as DNA: TGTGCCAGCAGCCAAGGTGGAAGGAGAGGATCTGGAAACACCATATATTTT.

The gene calls are TRBV15 and TRBJ1-1; D not certain. V dropped 4 bases and J dropped 0 bases, with 15 bases sitting between them. The CDR3 runs to 16 residues. Germline V gives CDR1 LNHNV, CDR2 YYDKDF (reference sequence). The CDR3 protein is CATSTGPQQMNTEAFF. Written as DNA, the CDR3 is TGTGCCACCAGCACGGGCCCACAGCAGATGAACACTGAAGCTTTCTTT.

V and J are TRBV19 and TRBJ2-5, with TRBD2 identical over 13 bases. After removal of 1 base from V and 5 bases from J, the junction contained 7 bases not matched to a gene. CDR3 length: 17 residues. Germline CDR1 LNHDA, CDR2 SQIVND (reference sequence). DNA for the CDR3: TGTGCCAGTAGTATAGGGACTAGCGGGAGTCTCGCGGAGACCCAGTACTTC. Protein: CASSIGTSGSLAETQYF. Full variable domain (rest looked up from reference TRBV19 and TRBJ2-5): DGGITQSPKYLFRKEGQNVTLSCEQNLNHDAMYWYRQDPGQGLRLIYYSQIVNDFQKGDIAEGYSVSREKKESFPLTVTSAQKNPTAFYLCASSIGTSGSLAETQYFGPGTRLLVL.

On this clone: A much more abundant neighbour one base away suggests this may be a read error. The chain employs TRBV6-2 or TRBV6-3 and TRBJ2-2, with no clear D. V was trimmed by 0 bases and J by 1 base, leaving 0 bases between them. This CDR3 has 13 amino acids. From germline, CDR1 is MNHEY and CDR2 SVGEGT. CDR3 coding DNA: TGTGCCAGCAGTTACTCGAACACCGGGGAGCTGTTTTTT. Its protein product is CASSYSNTGELFF.

This clone appeared a single time. The chain is built from TRBV6-2 or TRBV6-3 and TRBJ1-1; 9 bases align to TRBD1. The CDR3 consists of 15 residues. The trim removed 2 bases at V and 0 bases at J, leaving 1 base unmatched. Germline V gene lookup returns CDR1 MNHEY and CDR2 SVGEGT. Written as DNA, the CDR3 is TGTGCCAGCAGTTACGGGACAGGGATGAACACTGAAGCTTTCTTT. Its protein is CASSYGTGMNTEAFF.

The rearrangement links TRBV5-1 to TRBJ1-2; D unclear. There are 14 residues in the CDR3. The germline V gene has CDR1 SGHRS and CDR2 YFSETQ. The V end lost 0 bases, the J end lost 6 bases, and 12 bases lay between the germline ends. In DNA, the CDR3 is TGCGCCAGCAGCTTGGATGGGGTCTTAAATGGCTACACCTTC. Translating gives CASSLDGVLNGYTF. The full variable domain, rest sourced from reference TRBV5-1 and TRBJ1-2, is KAGVTQTPRYLIKTRGQQVTLSCSPISGHRSVSWYQQTPGQGLQFLFEYFSETQRNKGNFPGRFSGRQFSNSRSEMNVSTLELGDSALYLCASSLDGVLNGYTFGSGTRLTVV.

This clone was observed once. This chain joins TRBV7-3 and TRBJ2-3; TRBD2 agrees at 8 bases. V shed 5 bases and J 6 bases; nucleotides not matched to a gene: 13. This CDR3 is 16 amino acids long. Germline loops: CDR1 SGHTA, CDR2 FQGTGA. CDR3 residues: CASSLIGLASADTQYF. In DNA form, the CDR3 reads TGTGCCAGCAGCCTCATAGGACTAGCCTCGGCGGATACGCAGTATTTT.

This chain uses TRBV7-2 with TRBJ1-5; no clear D. Germline-derived CDR1 and CDR2 are SGHTA and FQGNSA. Trimming cost V 1 base and J 7 bases, with 5 bases left between them. The CDR3 totals 12 residues. The CDR3 sequence is CASSLVGQPQHF. The CDR3 coding sequence is TGTGCCAGCAGCTTAGTGGGCCAGCCCCAGCATTTT.

The chain has TRBV27 and TRBJ2-7; D remains ambiguous. Germline V gene sequence: CDR1 MNHEY, CDR2 SMNVEV (reference sequence). Trimming removed 3 bases at V and 0 bases at J, with 12 bases between. CDR3 length: 15 residues. DNA of the CDR3: TGTGCCAGCAGTTTTGTGAAGGTAGGCTCCTACGAGCAGTACTTC. Amino acid sequence: CASSFVKVGSYEQYF.

J is TRBJ2-1 and V is TRBV9; D gene ambiguous. Germline V gene sequence: CDR1 SGDLS, CDR2 YYNGEE. CDR3 length: 16 residues. Trimming pared 4 bases from V and 0 bases from J, leaving 14 bases between. The CDR3 reads CASSPKSGSSYNEQFF. The CDR3 DNA follows: TGTGCCAGCAGCCCTAAGTCTGGAAGCTCCTACAATGAGCAGTTCTTC.

The chain has TRBV6-5 and TRBJ1-1, with 7 bases that match TRBD1. Trimming at V came to 5 bases and at J to 5 bases, leaving 2 bases not matched to a gene. CDR3 length: 12 amino acids. Germline lookup yields CDR1 MNHEY and CDR2 SVGAGI. The DNA of the CDR3 is TGTGCCAGCAGTAGCAGGGGGACTGAAGCTTTCTTT. This gives the protein CASSSRGTEAFF.

This clone was observed a handful of times. This chain joins TRBV4-1 and TRBJ2-2; D perhaps matches TRBD1 (6 bases). Germline values: CDR1 MGHRA, CDR2 YSYEKL. This CDR3 spans 15 amino acids. V was pared by 6 bases and J by 8 bases, with 19 bases between. The CDR3 loop reads CASRLLSRGGGELFF. In DNA form, the CDR3 reads TGCGCCAGCAGACTCCTATCCAGGGGCGGGGGGGAGCTGTTTTTT.

The chain recombines TRBV5-6 with TRBJ2-2; 11 bases agree with TRBD1. The CDR3 extends over 16 amino acids. CDR1 and CDR2 from the germline V gene are SGHDT and YYEEEE. V trimming: 0 bases; J trimming: 5 bases; junction bases outside the gene matches: 3. DNA of the CDR3: TGTGCCAGCAGCTTGGTGGGACAGGGGGTGACCGGGGAGCTGTTTTTT. The encoded protein is CASSLVGQGVTGELFF.